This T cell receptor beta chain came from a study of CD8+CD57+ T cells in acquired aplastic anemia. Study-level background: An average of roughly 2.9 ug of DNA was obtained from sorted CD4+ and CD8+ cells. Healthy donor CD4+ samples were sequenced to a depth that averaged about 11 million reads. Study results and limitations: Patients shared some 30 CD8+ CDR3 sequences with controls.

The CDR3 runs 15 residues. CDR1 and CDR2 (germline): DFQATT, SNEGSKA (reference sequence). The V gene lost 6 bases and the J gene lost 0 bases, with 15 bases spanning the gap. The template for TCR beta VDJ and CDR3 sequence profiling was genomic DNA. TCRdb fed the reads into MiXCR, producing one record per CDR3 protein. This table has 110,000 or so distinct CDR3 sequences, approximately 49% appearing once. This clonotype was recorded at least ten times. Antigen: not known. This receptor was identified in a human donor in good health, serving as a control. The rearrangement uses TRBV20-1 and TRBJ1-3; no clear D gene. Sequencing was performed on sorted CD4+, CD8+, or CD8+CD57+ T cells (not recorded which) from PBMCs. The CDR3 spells CSATLGTDSGNTIYF. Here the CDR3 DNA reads TGCAGTGCCACCTTGGGCACAGACTCTGGAAACACCATATATTTT.